These 25 T cell receptor beta chains were all obtained from the same sample, sequenced in a study of cytomegalovirus exposure and HLA in healthy donors (TCRdb year 2017). The library relied on the immunoSEQ multiplex PCR assay. A mixture of 60 forward primers for TCR Vbeta segments and 13 reverse primers for TCR Jbeta segments was used in the multiplex PCR. TCRdb limited this immuneACCESS table to in-frame rearrangements with V and J called. A share of clones is missing; checked studies link under half to unresolved V genes, and the rest is unexplained. Counted in this sample were approximately 120,000 clones; 76% of them appeared once. The ten largest clones take up less than 2% of the sample. Sequencing used PBMCs. The receptors derive from a man aged 45-60 years in good health and CMV-seronegative.

The genes are TRBV19 and TRBJ1-4, with TRBD1 as a possible D gene (5 bases). Trimming cost V 1 base and J 0 bases, with 12 bases left between them. Looked up from germline, CDR1 is LNHDA and CDR2 is SQIVND (reference sequence). CDR3 size: 17 residues. The CDR3 DNA is TGTGCCAGTAGTATAGCGGACACGACTGCAACTAATGAAAAACTGTTTTTT. Amino acid sequence: CASSIADTTATNEKLFF.

The rearrangement uses TRBV4-1 and TRBJ1-1; D is undetermined. The germline gives CDR1 MGHRA, CDR2 YSYEKL. The CDR3 is 15 residues long. The V and J ends lost 2 bases and 1 base respectively, with 11 bases between them. The CDR3 coding sequence is TGCGCCAGCAGCCAAACTTCGACGGGGAACACTGAAGCTTTCTTT. Protein sequence: CASSQTSTGNTEAFF.

This rearrangement joins TRBV7-2 to TRBJ2-7; maybe TRBD2 (5 bases). Germline V gene data show CDR1 as SGHTA and CDR2 as FQGNSA. V was shortened by 5 bases and J by 0 bases, with 11 bases between the two germline ends. The length of the CDR3 is 14 residues. CDR3 sequence reads: CASSAAGISYEQYF. CDR3 coding DNA: TGTGCCAGCAGCGCCGCCGGGATCTCCTACGAGCAGTACTTC.

The chain couples TRBV7-3 to TRBJ2-3, with 8 bases aligning to TRBD2. The V and J ends lost 5 bases and 4 bases, in that order; junction bases with no gene match: 5. Germline V CDR1 and CDR2: SGHTA, FQGTGA. The CDR3 spans 14 residues. CDR3 DNA: TGTGCCAGCAGCCCCCGGGGGGGGTCAGATACGCAGTATTTT. It yields the protein CASSPRGGSDTQYF.

The chain combines TRBV6-4 with TRBJ1-5, with 12 nucleotides matching TRBD1. The germline CDR1 and CDR2 sequences are MRHNA and SNTAGT. This CDR3 is built from 16 residues. V was pared by 5 bases and J by 7 bases, with 9 bases of the junction left unmatched. The CDR3 reads CASSQYRDRGHQPQHF. CDR3 bases: TGTGCCAGCAGTCAATACCGGGACAGGGGGCACCAGCCCCAGCATTTT.

This clone was found a few times. Other nucleotide sequences from this sample produce the same CDR3. V is TRBV9 and J is TRBJ2-5; tentatively, D is TRBD2 (7 bases). Germline V CDR1 and CDR2: SGDLS, YYNGEE. The CDR3 extends over 14 amino acids. Trimming took off 0 bases at V and 4 bases at J, with 10 bases between the two ends. The CDR3: CASSVGAGAETQYF. The CDR3 region has the DNA TGTGCCAGCAGCGTAGGGGCGGGGGCAGAGACCCAGTACTTC.

A note on this clone: This sample includes further DNA sequences coding for the same CDR3. The rearrangement joins TRBV5-1 to TRBJ2-3, with D possibly being TRBD1 (6 bases). The CDR3 sequence is 13 residues long. Looked up from germline, CDR1 is SGHRS and CDR2 is YFSETQ. The V and J ends lost 4 bases and 4 bases respectively, with 10 bases between them. CDR3 sequence: CASSRDTADTQYF. The CDR3 bases are TGCGCCAGCAGCCGGGACACTGCAGATACGCAGTATTTT.

The chain joins TRBV19 to TRBJ2-3, with D tentatively TRBD2 (7 bases). The CDR3 is 16 amino acids. CDR1 and CDR2 (germline): LNHDA, SQIVND (reference sequence). Trimming removed 5 bases at V and 4 bases at J, with 19 bases between. In nucleotides, the CDR3 is TGTGCCAGTAGTCTCCGGGGGGCCGGTCCCGCAGATACGCAGTATTTT. It translates to CASSLRGAGPADTQYF. Drawing the rest from reference TRBV19 and TRBJ2-3, the complete variable domain is DGGITQSPKYLFRKEGQNVTLSCEQNLNHDAMYWYRQDPGQGLRLIYYSQIVNDFQKGDIAEGYSVSREKKESFPLTVTSAQKNPTAFYLCASSLRGAGPADTQYFGPGTRLTVL.

The J gene is TRBJ2-5, the V gene TRBV10-1; D not certain. The CDR3 is 13 residues long. Germline lookup yields CDR1 WNHNN and CDR2 SYGVQD (reference sequence). Trimming left V 2 bases short and J 2 bases short, with 6 bases between. The chain's CDR3 is CASSEGPQETQYF. CDR3 bases: TGCGCCAGCAGTGAGGGGCCTCAAGAGACCCAGTACTTC.

The sample holds a few counts of this clone. V usage is TRBV19 and J usage is TRBJ2-2, with 12 bases lining up with TRBD2. Germline CDR1 and CDR2: LNHDA and SQIVND (reference sequence). The CDR3 has 18 amino acids. Trimming removed 6 bases from V and 1 base from J; junction bases left unmatched: 9. The CDR3, as DNA: TGTGCCAGTAGCCCCAGACTAGCGGGGGAGCTGAACACCGGGGAGCTGTTTTTT. This encodes CASSPRLAGELNTGELFF.

The V gene is TRBV4-1, the J gene TRBJ1-6; TRBD1 aligns across 7 bases. Per germline, CDR1 MGHRA and CDR2 YSYEKL. With V trimmed by 1 base and J by 6 bases, 6 bases remained unmatched. There are 16 residues in the CDR3. The CDR3 spells CASSQGAGGSNSPLHF. CDR3 sequence (DNA): TGCGCCAGCAGCCAAGGTGCAGGGGGGAGTAATTCACCCCTCCACTTT.

This clone was counted a few times. The chain carries TRBV11-2 and TRBJ1-5; D is possibly TRBD1 (5 bases). CDR3 length: 14 residues. V gave up 3 bases and J gave up 2 bases, with 8 bases separating them. CDR1 and CDR2 from the germline V gene are SGHAT and FQNNGV. CDR3 nucleotide sequence: TGTGCCAGCAGCTTGCAAGGGGGCAATCAGCCCCAGCATTTT. Protein: CASSLQGGNQPQHF.

A single count supports this clone. CDR3 residues: CASSLGRLGRHEQYF. The CDR3 DNA is TGTGCCAGCAGCTTAGGCCGGTTGGGGCGCCACGAGCAGTACTTC. The chain is built from TRBV13 and TRBJ2-7; a possible D gene is TRBD1 (5 bases). The CDR3 sequence is 15 residues long. Germline V gives CDR1 PRHDT, CDR2 FYEKMQ (reference sequence). Between the trimmed V and J ends, which lost 0 bases and 5 bases, there was a span of 14 bases.

The J gene is TRBJ1-2, the V gene TRBV5-6; the D gene is possibly TRBD1 (5 bases). Trimming pared 4 bases from V and 7 bases from J, leaving 14 bases between. Germline-derived CDR1 and CDR2 are SGHDT and YYEEEE. The CDR3 covers 13 residues. The CDR3: CASSPRVASGYTF. The CDR3 DNA follows: TGTGCCAGCAGCCCCAGGGTGGCTAGTGGCTACACCTTC. Looking up the rest from reference TRBV5-6 and TRBJ1-2 gives the full variable domain: DAGVTQSPTHLIKTRGQQVTLRCSPKSGHDTVSWYQQALGQGPQFIFQYYEEEERQRGNFPDRFSGHQFPNYSSELNVNALLLGDSALYLCASSPRVASGYTFGSGTRLTVV.

The sample holds a few counts of this clone. J is TRBJ2-7 and V is TRBV6-6; TRBD2 aligns across 10 bases. Germline loops: CDR1 MNHNY, CDR2 SVGAGI (reference sequence). The V segment lost 4 bases and the J segment 4 bases; nucleotides outside the gene matches: 7. This CDR3 comprises 15 residues. The CDR3 loop reads CASSSGASGSYEQYV. The DNA of the CDR3 is TGTGCCAGCAGTTCTGGGGCTAGCGGGAGTTACGAGCAGTACGTC.

This clone is a singleton in its sample. This rearrangement joins TRBV20-1 to TRBJ2-1; TRBD1 is a possible D gene (6 bases). This CDR3 is 11 amino acids long. The V gene lost 3 bases and the J gene lost 10 bases, with 10 bases spanning the gap. Germline CDR1 reads DFQATT; CDR2 reads SNEGSKA (reference sequence). The CDR3 DNA follows: TGCAGTGCTAGCAGGGGCGGAGAGCAGTTCTTC. Its protein is CSASRGGEQFF.

The chain uses TRBV19 and TRBJ1-2, with 9 bases that match TRBD1. In germline, CDR1 is LNHDA, CDR2 SQIVND (reference sequence). CDR3 length: 13 residues. With 8 bases clipped from V and 4 bases from J, the junction kept 5 bases outside the gene matches. The CDR3 bases are TGTGCCAGTGGTAAACAGGGGGCCTATGGCTACACCTTC. This codes for CASGKQGAYGYTF.

This clone occurred a few times. The chain joins TRBV4-1 to TRBJ2-1; D perhaps matches TRBD1 (6 bases). The V gene's germline CDR1 is MGHRA and CDR2 YSYEKL. Trimming took 0 bases from V and 10 from J, leaving 13 bases between them. The CDR3 runs 14 residues. The CDR3 coding sequence is TGCGCCAGCAGCCAAGACCAGGGGAAGTGGGAGCAGTTCTTC. Translated, it gives CASSQDQGKWEQFF.

This chain joins TRBV5-8 and TRBJ1-2, with TRBD1 identical over 8 bases. The germline V gene encodes CDR1 SGHTS and CDR2 YDEGEE. V lost 4 bases to trimming and J lost 4 bases; unmatched junction nucleotides: 3. The CDR3 runs to 13 residues. The DNA for the CDR3 is TGTGCCAGCAGCGCCGGACAGGGCTATGGCTACACCTTC. It codes for CASSAGQGYGYTF.

V gene TRBV28 combines with J gene TRBJ2-3; the match to TRBD2 covers 11 bases. In germline, CDR1 is MDHEN, CDR2 SYDVKM. The length of the CDR3 is 15 residues. The J segment lost 9 bases and the V segment lost 5 bases, leaving 10 bases of the junction unmatched. The CDR3 region has the DNA TGTGCCAGCAGTCCTAGCGGGGGGCTAGTGGGAACGCAGTATTTT. As protein: CASSPSGGLVGTQYF.

The chain couples TRBV7-2 to TRBJ2-2, with D possibly matching TRBD1 (6 bases). There are 13 residues in the CDR3. CDR1 and CDR2 from the germline V gene are SGHTA and FQGNSA. The germline V and J ends were trimmed by 5 bases and 7 bases, with 11 bases remaining between them. This CDR3 reads CASSNRQVGELFF. The CDR3 DNA reads TGTGCCAGCAGCAACCGACAGGTCGGGGAGCTGTTTTTT. Using reference TRBV7-2 and TRBJ2-2 for the parts outside the CDR3, the full variable domain is GAGVSQSPSNKVTEKGKDVELRCDPISGHTALYWYRQSLGQGLEFLIYFQGNSAPDKSGLPSDRFSAERTGGSVSTLTIQRTQQEDSAVYLCASSNRQVGELFFGEGSRLTVL.

The chain recombines TRBV6-1 with TRBJ2-5; 9 nucleotides match TRBD1. There are 15 residues in the CDR3. Germline CDR1 MNHNS, CDR2 SASEGT. Germline trimming cut 6 bases from V and 1 base from J; bases unmatched to any gene: 6. CDR3 residues: CASRRWTGVQETQYF. The CDR3 coding sequence is TGTGCCAGCAGGAGATGGACAGGGGTCCAAGAGACCCAGTACTTC.

The chain recombines TRBV7-9 with TRBJ1-5; perhaps TRBD1 as D (5 bases). V lost 5 bases and J 5 bases, leaving 7 bases between the germline ends. This CDR3 contains 12 residues. The germline gives CDR1 SEHNR, CDR2 FQNEAQ (reference sequence). The DNA of the CDR3 is TGTGCCAGCAGCCGGGGGGATCAGCCCCAGCATTTT. Amino acids: CASSRGDQPQHF.

The chain is built from TRBV5-1 and TRBJ2-7, with 9 bases aligning to TRBD1. Germline CDR1 and CDR2: SGHRS and YFSETQ. The ends lost 4 bases at V and 4 bases at J; junction bases unmatched: 9. The CDR3 runs 15 residues. CDR3 nucleotide sequence: TGCGCCAGCAGCCACGGGGACAGGGCCCCTTACGAGCAGTACTTC. Translated, it gives CASSHGDRAPYEQYF.

By share, this clone counts as medium-sized (0.01 to 0.1%). The chain has TRBV4-1 and TRBJ1-1; D is uncertain. The germline V gene has CDR1 MGHRA and CDR2 YSYEKL. The CDR3 runs to 13 residues. The V gene lost 3 bases and the J gene lost 2 bases, with 7 bases spanning the gap. The CDR3 here is CASSHPLNTEAFF. The CDR3 DNA is TGCGCCAGCAGCCATCCCCTTAACACTGAAGCTTTCTTT.